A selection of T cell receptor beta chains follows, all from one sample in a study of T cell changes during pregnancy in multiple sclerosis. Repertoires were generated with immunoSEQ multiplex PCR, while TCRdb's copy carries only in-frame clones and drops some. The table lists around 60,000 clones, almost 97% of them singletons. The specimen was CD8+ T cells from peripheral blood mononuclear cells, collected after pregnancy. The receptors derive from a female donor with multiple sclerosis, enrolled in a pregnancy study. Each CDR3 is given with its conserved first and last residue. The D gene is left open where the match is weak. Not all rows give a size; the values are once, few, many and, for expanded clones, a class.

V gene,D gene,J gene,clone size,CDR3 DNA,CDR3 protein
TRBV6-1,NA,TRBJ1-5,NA,TGTGCCAGCAGTGTACCAGGGTACAATCAGCCCCAGCATTTT,CASSVPGYNQPQHF
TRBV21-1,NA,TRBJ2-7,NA,TGTGCCAGCAGCTTGCGTGGCTACGAGCAGTACTTC,CASSLRGYEQYF
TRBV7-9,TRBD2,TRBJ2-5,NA,TGTGCCAGCAGCCCAGGACTAGCGGGAGGTTTACAAGAGACCCAGTACTTC,CASSPGLAGGLQETQYF
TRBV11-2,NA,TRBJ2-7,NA,TGTGCCAGCAGCGGGGGACTGCAAAGCTCCTACGAGCAGTACTTC,CASSGGLQSSYEQYF
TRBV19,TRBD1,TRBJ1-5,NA,TGTGCCAGTAGGATCCGTCGGACAGGGGATGATCAGCCCCAGCATTTT,CASRIRRTGDDQPQHF
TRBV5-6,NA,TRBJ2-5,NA,TGTGCCAGCAGCCCACTAACAGGGTACGACCTTCAAGAGACCCAGTACTTC,CASSPLTGYDLQETQYF
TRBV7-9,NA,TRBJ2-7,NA,TGTGCCAGCAGCCCCCGGGACAACTACGAGCAGTACTTC,CASSPRDNYEQYF
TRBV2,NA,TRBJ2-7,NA,TGTGCCGTGAAAGGGGGTGCCGAGCAGTACTTC,CAVKGGAEQYF
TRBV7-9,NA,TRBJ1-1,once,TGTGCCAGCAGTATGGTGAGCACTGAAGCTTTCTTT,CASSMVSTEAFF
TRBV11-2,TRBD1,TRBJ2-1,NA,TGTGCCAGCAGCTTGGCGTACCGGGACAGACTAAACAATGAGCAGTTCTTC,CASSLAYRDRLNNEQFF
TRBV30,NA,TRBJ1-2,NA,TGTGCCTGGAGTGGAGGGTCTGGCTATGGCTACACCTTC,CAWSGGSGYGYTF
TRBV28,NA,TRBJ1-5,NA,TGTGCCAGCAGTACCGGACAGCTGCGATATCAGCCCCAGCATTTT,CASSTGQLRYQPQHF
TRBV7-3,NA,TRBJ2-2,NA,TGTGCCAGCAGCCCTGGCGGTCCGGGGGAGCTGTTTTTT,CASSPGGPGELFF
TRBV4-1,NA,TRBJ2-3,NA,TGCGCCAGCAGCCAAGCCAGTGGAGATACGCAGTATTTT,CASSQASGDTQYF
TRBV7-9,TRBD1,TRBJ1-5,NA,TGTGCCAGCAGCTCTACGACAGGGTTAGGCCAGCCCCAGCATTTT,CASSSTTGLGQPQHF
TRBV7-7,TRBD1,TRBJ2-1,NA,TGTGCTAGCAGCCCGACCCAGGGGGCGCAGAATGAGCAGTTCTTC,CASSPTQGAQNEQFF
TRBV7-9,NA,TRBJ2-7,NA,TGTGCCAGCAGCTCGAGCCAGGGCGTTATGACCTACGAGCAGTACTTC,CASSSSQGVMTYEQYF
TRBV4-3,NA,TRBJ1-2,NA,TGCGCCAGCAGCCAAGATTCCGGGGACTCCTATGGCTACACCTTC,CASSQDSGDSYGYTF
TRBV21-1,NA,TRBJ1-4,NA,TGTGCCAGCAGCAAAAATTCCGCAACTAATGAAAAACTGTTTTTT,CASSKNSATNEKLFF
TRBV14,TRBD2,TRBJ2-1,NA,TGTGCCAGCAGCCAATTGACTAGCGGGAGGGCCCTTGAGCAGTTCTTC,CASSQLTSGRALEQFF
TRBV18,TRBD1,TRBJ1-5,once,TGTGCCAGCTCACCAAGGAAGGACAGGTGGGCGATTGAGCCCCAGCATTTT,CASSPRKDRWAIEPQHF
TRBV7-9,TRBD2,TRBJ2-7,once,TGTGCCAGCAGGGATATAGCGGGAGGGGGACACGAGCAGTACTTC,CASRDIAGGGHEQYF
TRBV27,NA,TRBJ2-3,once,TGTGCCAGTGGGTTGCGACAGCCGGGCACAGATACGCAGTATTTT,CASGLRQPGTDTQYF
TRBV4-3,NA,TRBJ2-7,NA,TGCGCCAGCAGCCAAGATCGGCTAGCGACCTCCTACGAGCAGTACTTC,CASSQDRLATSYEQYF
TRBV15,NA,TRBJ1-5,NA,TGTGCCACCAGCAGAAAGGGAGGGCAGCCCCAGCATTTT,CATSRKGGQPQHF
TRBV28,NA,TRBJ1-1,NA,TGTGCCAGCAGTCCGTCGGACAGCTCTTGGGCTGTTGCTTTCTTT,CASSPSDSSWAVAFF
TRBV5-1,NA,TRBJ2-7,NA,TGCGCCAGCAGCTTCGGGGTGAACTCCTACGAGCAGTACTTC,CASSFGVNSYEQYF
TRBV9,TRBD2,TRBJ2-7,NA,TGTGCCAGCAGCCAGGCGGGGGGGGGCGACGAGCAGTACTTC,CASSQAGGGDEQYF
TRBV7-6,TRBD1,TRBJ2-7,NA,TGTGCCAGCAGCTTATCCCCCGGACAGGGAGCCTACGAGCAGTACTTC,CASSLSPGQGAYEQYF
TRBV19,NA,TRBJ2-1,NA,TGTGCCAGTAGTACGACAGGAGGTATGAGTGAGCAGTTCTTC,CASSTTGGMSEQFF
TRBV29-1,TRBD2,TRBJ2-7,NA,TGCAGCGTACCTGGACTAGATGACGAGCAGTACTTC,CSVPGLDDEQYF
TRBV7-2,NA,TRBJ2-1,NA,TGTGCCACCGGGATACCTGCCTACAATGAGCAGTTCTTC,CATGIPAYNEQFF
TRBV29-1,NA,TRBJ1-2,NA,TGCAGCGTTGAAATAGATGGCTACACCTTC,CSVEIDGYTF
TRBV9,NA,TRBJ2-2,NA,TGTGCCAGCAGCGTAGGCGGGGCGAACACCGGGGAGCTGTTTTTT,CASSVGGANTGELFF
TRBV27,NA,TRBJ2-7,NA,TGTGCCAGCAGTCCATCAGGGATTTACGAGCAGTACTTC,CASSPSGIYEQYF
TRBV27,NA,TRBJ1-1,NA,TGTGCCAGCAGTTTACTCCCAGGGCTGAACACTGAAGCTTTCTTT,CASSLLPGLNTEAFF
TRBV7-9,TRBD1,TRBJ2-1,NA,TGTGCCAGCGACGGGGACAGCCCCTACAATGAGCAGTTCTTC,CASDGDSPYNEQFF
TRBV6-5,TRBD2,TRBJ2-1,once,TGTGCCAGCAGTGGACTAGCCTCCTACAATGAGCAGTTCTTC,CASSGLASYNEQFF
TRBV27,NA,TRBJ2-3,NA,TGTGCCAGCAGGATCGGACTCACAGATACGCAGTATTTT,CASRIGLTDTQYF
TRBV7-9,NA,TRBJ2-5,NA,TGTGCCAGCCAGGGGTCCCAAGAGACCCAGTACTTC,CASQGSQETQYF
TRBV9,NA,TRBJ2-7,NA,TGTGCCAGCAGCGCCCGGGGGAGCGGAGGATACGAGCAGTACTTC,CASSARGSGGYEQYF